The 26 T cell receptor beta chains below come from one sample, sequenced in a study of T cell changes during pregnancy in multiple sclerosis. The protocol was immunoSEQ multiplex PCR, while the TCRdb copy is restricted to in-frame clones and leaves out a portion. The sample comprises tens of thousands of clones, roughly 89% of which are singletons, and about 0.75% rests with the top ten. The sample was peripheral blood, taken in the third trimester of pregnancy. These receptors were collected from a female donor in good health, enrolled as a control in a pregnancy study.

J is TRBJ2-7 and V is TRBV11-2; possible D gene TRBD2, 6 bases. Per the germline V gene, CDR1 is SGHAT and CDR2 is FQNNGV. The CDR3 is 15 residues long. Trimming cost V 5 bases and J 3 bases, with 17 bases left between them. The CDR3 here is CASSPGLLLIYEQYF. The CDR3 region has the DNA TGTGCCAGCAGCCCGGGACTGTTATTAATCTACGAGCAGTACTTC.

The chain joins TRBV5-1 to TRBJ1-6; a weak D match, TRBD1 (5 bases). CDR1 SGHRS and CDR2 YFSETQ come from the germline V gene. V lost 2 bases and J 10 bases, leaving 13 bases between the germline ends. The CDR3 runs 14 residues. CDR3 residues: CASSFAGQGSPLHF. CDR3 bases: TGCGCCAGCAGCTTCGCAGGGCAGGGATCACCCCTCCACTTT.

The chain employs TRBV9 and TRBJ2-3; 8 nucleotides match TRBD2. The length of the CDR3 is 16 residues. CDR1 is SGDLS and CDR2 is YYNGEE in the germline V gene. The V gene end was trimmed by 4 bases and the J gene end by 4 bases; junction bases not matched to a gene: 11. CDR3 residues: CASSPQAGVGPDTQYF. CDR3 nucleotides: TGTGCCAGCAGCCCGCAAGCGGGAGTAGGTCCAGATACGCAGTATTTT. The full variable domain, rest sourced from reference TRBV9 and TRBJ2-3, is DSGVTQTPKHLITATGQRVTLRCSPRSGDLSVYWYQQSLDQGLQFLIQYYNGEERAKGNILERFSAQQFPDLHSELNLSSLELGDSALYFCASSPQAGVGPDTQYFGPGTRLTVL.

This clone showed up just a few times. This chain connects TRBV7-9 to TRBJ1-2; D may be TRBD1 (6 bases). The length of the CDR3 is 17 residues. The V gene lost 5 bases and the J gene lost 0 bases, with 19 bases spanning the gap. Germline lookup yields CDR1 SEHNR and CDR2 FQNEAQ (reference sequence). The DNA of the CDR3 is TGTGCCAGCAGCGGACAGACCACATCACAATCTAACTATGGCTACACCTTC. Translated: CASSGQTTSQSNYGYTF.

The chain links TRBV6-1 to TRBJ1-4, with D maybe TRBD1 (5 bases). V was clipped by 8 bases and J by 5 bases, with 15 bases between them. CDR3 size: 14 residues. From germline, CDR1 is MNHNS and CDR2 SASEGT. The CDR3 region is CASHRDSANEKLFF. The CDR3 bases are TGTGCCAGCCACCGGGACTCCGCAAATGAAAAACTGTTTTTT.

The chain has TRBV18 and TRBJ2-5, with 14 nucleotides matching TRBD2. Per the germline V gene, CDR1 is KGHSH and CDR2 is LQKENI. The CDR3 totals 16 residues. Unmatched junction bases numbered 5, after V lost 3 bases and J lost 5 bases. Here the CDR3 reads CASSPGLAGVGETQYF. For the CDR3, the DNA is TGTGCCAGCTCACCGGGACTAGCGGGAGTTGGGGAGACCCAGTACTTC.

This clone was observed at least ten times. This chain connects TRBV11-2 to TRBJ2-7; no clear D gene. This CDR3 is built from 14 residues. Germline V lookup: CDR1 SGHAT, CDR2 FQNNGV. Trimming stripped 3 bases from V and 0 bases from J, with 9 bases between. The CDR3 loop reads CASSFGPSSYEQYF. DNA of the CDR3: TGTGCCAGCAGCTTTGGGCCATCCTCCTACGAGCAGTACTTC.

The CDR3: CASSARQGESYEQYF. CDR3 DNA sequence: TGTGCCAGTAGCGCAAGACAGGGTGAAAGCTACGAGCAGTACTTC. The chain combines TRBV19 with TRBJ2-7; TRBD1 agrees at 7 bases. This CDR3 is built from 15 residues. Looked up from germline, CDR1 is LNHDA and CDR2 is SQIVND (reference sequence). V gave up 6 bases and J gave up 3 bases; unmatched junction bases: 11.

This chain uses TRBV5-1 with TRBJ1-1; 7 nucleotides line up with TRBD1. The CDR3 runs 14 residues. V was clipped by 9 bases and J by 0 bases; unmatched bases: 8. The germline V gene encodes CDR1 SGHRS and CDR2 YFSETQ. The CDR3 region has the DNA TGCGCCACCGCCCGGGACAGTTTGAACACTGAAGCTTTCTTT. Residues: CATARDSLNTEAFF.

The gene calls are TRBV25-1 and TRBJ1-1; D is ambiguous. The CDR3 runs to 15 residues. Germline V CDR1 and CDR2: MGHDK, SYGVNS. Trimming shortened V by 2 bases and J by 4 bases, and 14 bases separated the two germline ends. CDR3 protein: CASSEGRGWGTEAFF. In DNA, the CDR3 is TGTGCCAGCAGTGAAGGGCGGGGTTGGGGCACTGAAGCTTTCTTT.

The rearrangement uses TRBV9 and TRBJ2-1; 9 bases align to TRBD2. V was pared by 3 bases and J by 10 bases, with 11 bases of the junction left unmatched. CDR1 is SGDLS, CDR2 YYNGEE, per germline. This CDR3 contains 15 residues. The CDR3 spells CASSAVVAGVREQFF. DNA of the CDR3: TGTGCCAGCAGCGCTGTGGTAGCGGGAGTCCGGGAGCAGTTCTTC. The entire variable domain, with the rest obtained from reference TRBV9 and TRBJ2-1, is as follows: DSGVTQTPKHLITATGQRVTLRCSPRSGDLSVYWYQQSLDQGLQFLIQYYNGEERAKGNILERFSAQQFPDLHSELNLSSLELGDSALYFCASSAVVAGVREQFFGPGTRLTVL.

V gene TRBV5-1 combines with J gene TRBJ2-7; a weak D match, TRBD2 (7 bases). CDR1 is SGHRS and CDR2 is YFSETQ in the germline V gene. The CDR3 contains 14 residues. Trimming stripped 4 bases from V and 5 bases from J, with 16 bases between. CDR3 sequence (DNA): TGCGCCAGCAGCCGGGGGCGGGAGATTGACGAGCAGTACTTC. It specifies CASSRGREIDEQYF. The complete variable domain, with remaining parts taken from reference TRBV5-1 and TRBJ2-7, reads KAGVTQTPRYLIKTRGQQVTLSCSPISGHRSVSWYQQTPGQGLQFLFEYFSETQRNKGNFPGRFSGRQFSNSRSEMNVSTLELGDSALYLCASSRGREIDEQYFGPGTRLTVT.

This clone came up once. The V gene is TRBV15, the J gene TRBJ1-5; 9 nucleotides match TRBD1. This CDR3 spans 16 amino acids. CDR1 is LNHNV, CDR2 YYDKDF, per germline (reference sequence). The V segment lost 4 bases and the J segment 6 bases; nucleotides outside the gene matches: 10. The CDR3: CATSKTLGQGPQPQHF. In DNA form, the CDR3 reads TGTGCCACCAGCAAAACGCTGGGACAGGGACCTCAGCCCCAGCATTTT.

The V call is TRBV4-1, the J call TRBJ2-7; D is perhaps TRBD2 (6 bases). V was clipped by 4 bases and J by 2 bases, with 15 bases between them. This CDR3 has 15 residues. Germline lookup yields CDR1 MGHRA and CDR2 YSYEKL. The CDR3 bases are TGCGCCAGCAGCCGGTCTAGCGAGGGCACCTACGAGCAGTACTTC. It codes for CASSRSSEGTYEQYF.

This clone was detected only a few times. The genes are TRBV28 and TRBJ1-1; D unresolved. V was clipped by 3 bases and J by 7 bases, with 9 bases between them. The CDR3 runs 12 residues. CDR1 is MDHEN, CDR2 SYDVKM, per germline. CDR3 in DNA: TGTGCCAGCAGTTTGGATCCAGGTGAAGCTTTCTTT. Translating gives CASSLDPGEAFF.

The gene calls are TRBV21-1 and TRBJ2-3; TRBD2, the table's D call, lacks a check against the DNA. TRBV21-1 is tagged as a pseudogene. This CDR3 contains 17 residues. The DNA of the CDR3 is TGTGCCAGCAGCAAAGCGCTTTCCAGCGGGAGAGGAGATACGCAGTATTTT. This translates into CASSKALSSGRGDTQYF.

This clone was seen a few times. The gene calls are TRBV10-3 and TRBJ1-1; 8 bases are shared with TRBD1. After removal of 6 bases from V and 7 bases from J, the junction contained 4 bases not matched to a gene. CDR3 size: 12 residues. Germline V gives CDR1 ENHRY, CDR2 SYGVKD. As DNA, the CDR3 is TGTGCCATCAGAAGGACAGGGTATGAAGCTTTCTTT. This codes for CAIRRTGYEAFF.

The J gene is TRBJ2-7, the V gene TRBV7-6; 9 bases map to TRBD1. The germline gives CDR1 SGHVS, CDR2 FNYEAQ. V gave up 3 bases and J gave up 4 bases; unmatched junction bases: 7. CDR3 length: 15 residues. CDR3 region: CASSLVGTGRYEQYF. Here the CDR3 DNA reads TGTGCCAGCAGCTTGGTCGGGACAGGGCGGTACGAGCAGTACTTC.

This chain joins TRBV10-2 and TRBJ2-1; TRBD1 agrees at 9 bases. CDR3 length: 14 amino acids. Germline values: CDR1 WSHSY, CDR2 SAAADI. The CDR3 sequence: CATLRDRVYNEQFF. The DNA of the CDR3 is TGCGCTACCCTACGGGACAGGGTTTACAATGAGCAGTTCTTC.

This chain links TRBV30 with TRBJ2-7, with TRBD2 matching over 10 bases. Germline CDR1 reads GTSNPN; CDR2 reads SVGIG (reference sequence). There are 15 residues in the CDR3. The V and J ends lost 0 bases and 6 bases, in that order; junction bases with no gene match: 8. CDR3 amino acids: CAWSVWSSGSAEQYF. The CDR3 DNA reads TGTGCCTGGAGTGTTTGGTCTAGCGGGAGTGCCGAGCAGTACTTC.

This clone has more than one count but fewer than ten. J is TRBJ2-2 and V is TRBV18, with TRBD2 as a possible D gene (6 bases). The CDR3 is 16 amino acids. V was shortened by 6 bases and J by 2 bases, with 16 bases between the two germline ends. Germline CDR1 KGHSH, CDR2 LQKENI. The CDR3 nucleotides are TGTGCCAGCTCTAGTACCGGGACTGGAAACACCGGGGAGCTGTTTTTT. Encoded protein: CASSSTGTGNTGELFF.

DNA of the CDR3: TGTGCCAGTAGTATCGCCATACTCTACGAGCAGTACTTC. Translation gives CASSIAILYEQYF. This rearrangement joins TRBV19 to TRBJ2-7; D is uncertain. Germline V gene data show CDR1 as LNHDA and CDR2 as SQIVND (reference sequence). This CDR3 has 13 amino acids. V was trimmed by 3 bases and J by 3 bases, leaving 9 bases between them.

V gene TRBV27 combines with J gene TRBJ2-5; 7 nucleotides line up with TRBD2. CDR1 is MNHEY and CDR2 is SMNVEV in the germline V gene (reference sequence). Trimming removed 5 bases from V and 2 bases from J; junction bases left unmatched: 8. The CDR3 is 15 amino acids. The CDR3 loop reads CASSGGVSGQETQYF. CDR3 coding DNA: TGTGCCAGCAGTGGCGGGGTTAGCGGGCAAGAGACCCAGTACTTC.

This chain links TRBV5-1 with TRBJ2-7, with D perhaps TRBD1 (6 bases). CDR1 is SGHRS, CDR2 YFSETQ, per germline. V lost 4 bases to trimming and J lost 1 base, with 12 bases between them. The CDR3 is 14 amino acids. Here the CDR3 DNA reads TGCGCCAGCAGCCTCCTTGACAGGTCCTACGAGCAGTACTTC. It codes for CASSLLDRSYEQYF.

The chain carries TRBV28 and TRBJ2-1; 8 bases map to TRBD2. The CDR3 has 16 residues. Germline V gene data show CDR1 as MDHEN and CDR2 as SYDVKM. The V gene end was trimmed by 10 bases and the J gene end by 0 bases; junction bases not matched to a gene: 11. CDR3 DNA: TGTGCCATCCGTGAGACGAGCGGGAGCTCCTACAATGAGCAGTTCTTC. It translates to CAIRETSGSSYNEQFF.

The J gene is TRBJ1-2, the V gene TRBV7-9; the match to TRBD1 covers 9 bases. J lost 6 bases, V lost 5 bases, and 10 bases had no gene match. Germline V CDR1 and CDR2: SEHNR, FQNEAQ (reference sequence). The CDR3 is 15 amino acids. The CDR3 region has the DNA TGTGCCAGCAGCGAAAACCTCGGGACAGGGAATGGCTACACCTTC. Amino acids: CASSENLGTGNGYTF.